These T cell receptor beta chains were read from a single sample in a study of control samples from healthy donors and cancer patients. Method: immunoSEQ multiplex PCR; TCRdb's copy keeps in-frame clones and lacks some. The data hold about 170,000 clones, with 91% observed a single time. The sequenced sample consisted of blood. The receptors were gathered from a woman in her twenties or thirties in good health. Each CDR3 is given with its conserved first and last residue. Fields, in order: V gene, CDR3 length, CDR3 protein.

V gene: TRBV7-6; CDR3 length: 16; CDR3 protein: CASSLATSGDPYEQYF
V gene: TRBV28; CDR3 length: 14; CDR3 protein: CASSFPDRGSPLHF
V gene: TRBV19; CDR3 length: 15; CDR3 protein: CASKDRGVAKNIQYF
V gene: TRBV5-1; CDR3 length: 16; CDR3 protein: CASSLDFRDYLYGYTF
V gene: TRBV18; CDR3 length: 14; CDR3 protein: CASSPGQGAEKLFF
V gene: TRBV7-2; CDR3 length: 16; CDR3 protein: CASSLDGARGANVLTF
V gene: TRBV18; CDR3 length: 13; CDR3 protein: CASSPLLTDTQYF
V gene: TRBV29-1; CDR3 length: 14; CDR3 protein: CSVDPTGAGNTIYF
V gene: TRBV6-6; CDR3 length: 16; CDR3 protein: CASSYGGRGSYNEQFF
V gene: TRBV5-1; CDR3 length: 14; CDR3 protein: CASSYTGSNEKLFF